This is a list of T cell receptor beta chains from one sample in a study of chronic HIV infection and antiretroviral therapy. TCRdb recomputed calls from the 5' RACE reads with MiXCR, one row per CDR3 protein. The sample holds some 37,000 distinct CDR3 sequences, about 8.1% seen once. The sample consisted of peripheral blood. The receptor source for this set is an adult who had HIV and had not received antiretroviral therapy, or was an uninfected healthy control (not recorded which). The CDR3 runs from the conserved cysteine through the conserved F or W. D genes are given only for firm matches. Clone size appears in some rows only: once, few, many, or a class for an expanded clone.

D gene	CDR3 length	V gene	J gene	clone size	CDR3 DNA	CDR3 protein
.	13	TRBV14	TRBJ2-4	few	TGTGCCAGCAGCGGTTTAGCCAAAAACATTCAGTACTTC	CASSGLAKNIQYF
.	12	TRBV2	TRBJ2-1	few	TGTGCCAGCAGTGAGAGTAAAGGTGAGCAGTTCTTC	CASSESKGEQFF
.	14	TRBV24-1	TRBJ2-4	many	TGTGCCACCAGTGAACGAACAGGCGAAAACATTCAGTACTTC	CATSERTGENIQYF
TRBD2	13	TRBV10-3	TRBJ2-5	.	TGTGCCATCTCAGCGCGGGAGGAAGAGACCCAGTACTTC	CAISAREEETQYF
.	15	TRBV2	TRBJ2-4	.	TGTGCCAGCAGTGTAACAGGAGTTCTCAAAAACATTCAGTACTTC	CASSVTGVLKNIQYF
.	13	TRBV29-1	TRBJ1-1	.	TGCAGCGTTGGCGGACTCTGGAACACTGAAGCTTTCTTT	CSVGGLWNTEAFF
.	12	TRBV28	TRBJ1-1	few	TGTGCCAGCAGTTTTTTAAGGGCGTCCGCTTTCTTT	CASSFLRASAFF
.	12	TRBV7-8	TRBJ1-5	.	TGTGCCAGCAGCCCAGCGCATCAGCCCCAGCATTTT	CASSPAHQPQHF
.	20	TRBV20-1	TRBJ1-5	.	TGCAGTGCTAGAGGTAATCCAGGCGGCAAATATAGTGTAGGCAATCAGCCCCAGCATTTT	CSARGNPGGKYSVGNQPQHF
TRBD2	15	TRBV4-3	TRBJ2-1	few	TGCGCCAGCAGCCTAGCGGGAGGGATTTACAATGAGCAGTTCTTC	CASSLAGGIYNEQFF
TRBD2	16	TRBV6-5	TRBJ2-3	.	TGTGCCAGCAGTTCGTTAGCGGGAGGGAGCACAGATACGCAGTATTTT	CASSSLAGGSTDTQYF
TRBD1	13	TRBV29-1	TRBJ2-3	.	TGCAGCGGGGGGACAGGGACTCAGGGTACGCAGTATTTT	CSGGTGTQGTQYF
TRBD2	15	TRBV28	TRBJ2-3	many	TGTGCCAGCACAACTAGCGGGAGTCTTCGAGATACGCAGTATTTT	CASTTSGSLRDTQYF
.	14	TRBV7-2	TRBJ1-5	few	TGTGCCAGCAGCCAGCGAGGGGGCAATCAGCCCCAGCATTTT	CASSQRGGNQPQHF
.	13	TRBV28	TRBJ2-7	many	TGTGCCAGCAGCCTGTCCCCCGCCTACGAGCAGTACTTC	CASSLSPAYEQYF
TRBD2	14	TRBV12-3/TRBV12-4	TRBJ2-3	many	TGTGCCAGCAGCTTGACTAGCGTATCAGATACGCAGTATTTT	CASSLTSVSDTQYF
TRBD2	15	TRBV6-4	TRBJ2-2	.	TGTGCCAGCAGTGAAGTAGCGGGAGGCACCGGGGAGCTGTTTTTT	CASSEVAGGTGELFF
.	15	TRBV2	TRBJ1-5	few	TGTGCCAGCAGTGACGGGGACCAGAGCAATCAGCCCCAGCATTTT	CASSDGDQSNQPQHF
.	14	TRBV28	TRBJ2-5	many	TGTGCCAGCAGCCGGACAGTTTTCCAAGAGACCCAGTACTTC	CASSRTVFQETQYF
.	15	TRBV5-1	TRBJ1-5	many	TGCGCCAGCAGCTTGGGTGATGGTAGCAATCAGCCCCAGCATTTT	CASSLGDGSNQPQHF
.	15	TRBV15	TRBJ2-7	.	TGTGCCACCAGCAGGCGACAGGGAGGCTCCTACGAGCAGTACTTC	CATSRRQGGSYEQYF
.	16	TRBV28	TRBJ2-2	.	TGTGCCAGCAGTTTAGGGGGGAGCTCCCATGTCGGGGAGCTGTTTTTT	CASSLGGSSHVGELFF
.	14	TRBV7-9	TRBJ2-3	many	TGTGCCAGCAGCTTGAGTCGGGAGTCGGATACGCAGTATTTT	CASSLSRESDTQYF
.	12	TRBV29-1	TRBJ2-3	many	TGCAGCGTTGAAACGACCACAGATACGCAGTATTTT	CSVETTTDTQYF
.	14	TRBV2	TRBJ1-5	few	TGTGCCAGCGGGAAGGGTATAGGACTTCAGCCCCAGCATTTT	CASGKGIGLQPQHF
.	13	TRBV3-1	TRBJ1-5	.	TGTGCCAGCAGCCGCGGGGGCAATCAGCCCCAGCATTTT	CASSRGGNQPQHF
TRBD1	16	TRBV2	TRBJ1-1	.	TGTGCCAGCAGTTCCCGTCCCGGGACAGGGAACACTGAAACTTTCTTT	CASSSRPGTGNTETFF
TRBD1	15	TRBV27	TRBJ1-1	few	TGTGCCAGCAGTTTATCGACAGGGGGAGGCACTGAAGCTTTCTTT	CASSLSTGGGTEAFF
.	16	TRBV15	TRBJ2-3	many	TGTGCCACCAGCAGGACTAGTGCCCCTCTTGCGGATACGCAGTATTTT	CATSRTSAPLADTQYF
.	16	TRBV24-1	TRBJ2-1	few	TGTGCCACCAGTGATTTCGCGGACCAAGACAACAATGAGCAGTTCTTC	CATSDFADQDNNEQFF
.	10	TRBV28	TRBJ1-5	.	TGTGCCAGCATGGCGGGGAGCCAGCATTTT	CASMAGSQHF
.	13	TRBV30	TRBJ1-4	many	TGTGCCTGGGAACCGGCAACTAATGAAAAACTGTTTTTT	CAWEPATNEKLFF
TRBD1	15	TRBV2	TRBJ1-3	few	TGTGCCAGCAGTGAAAACAGGGGCACTGGAAACACCATATATTTT	CASSENRGTGNTIYF
TRBD1	15	TRBV5-1	TRBJ1-2	many	TGCGCCAGCAGCTTGGGACAGGGTGATCGGCGTGGCTACACCTTC	CASSLGQGDRRGYTF
.	15	TRBV7-8	TRBJ1-4	.	TGTGCCAGCAGCCGGACAGATGCAACTAATGAAAAACTGTTTTTT	CASSRTDATNEKLFF
.	13	TRBV12-3/TRBV12-4	TRBJ2-7	.	TGTGCCAGCAACCTATTCCCTCGGGACGAGCAGTACTTC	CASNLFPRDEQYF
TRBD1	13	TRBV6-2/TRBV6-3	TRBJ1-5	many	TGTGCCAGCAGCCTCGACAGGGCTCAGCCCCAGCATTTT	CASSLDRAQPQHF
.	13	TRBV29-1	TRBJ2-2	few	TGCAGCGTCAAGGGGGGGCTGACCGGGGAGCTGTTTTTT	CSVKGGLTGELFF
.	13	TRBV11-2	TRBJ2-3	few	TGTGCCAGCAGCTTCACCCAGACAGATACGCAGTATTTT	CASSFTQTDTQYF
.	12	TRBV29-1	TRBJ2-5	few	TGCAGCGTTGAAGCCACCAAAGAGACCCAGTACTTC	CSVEATKETQYF
.	15	TRBV5-1	TRBJ2-1	many	TGCGCCAGCAGCTTGGTATGGGGGGCCTACAATGAGCAGTTCTTC	CASSLVWGAYNEQFF
TRBD1	14	TRBV7-8	TRBJ2-3	few	TGTGCCAGCAGTCGGGACAGGGACACAGATACGCAGTATTTT	CASSRDRDTDTQYF
.	14	TRBV7-2	TRBJ2-5	.	TGTGCCAGCAGCTTAGTAAGGTTCCAAGAGACCCAGTACTTC	CASSLVRFQETQYF
.	14	TRBV29-1	TRBJ2-1	many	TGCAGCGTTGAACGGGGGGCGGTTGGGGATGAGCAGTTCTTC	CSVERGAVGDEQFF
TRBD2	15	TRBV29-1	TRBJ2-7	.	TGCAGCGCTTCTTTGGGACTAGCGGCCTCCTACGAGCAGTACTTC	CSASLGLAASYEQYF
.	18	TRBV5-1	TRBJ2-3	.	TGCGCCAGCAGTTATGCTATACCGGGACAAACCAACACAGATACGCAGTATTTT	CASSYAIPGQTNTDTQYF
.	14	TRBV4-1	TRBJ1-1	many	TGCGCCAGCAGCCAACCCTTCATGAACACTGAAGCTTTCTTT	CASSQPFMNTEAFF
.	17	TRBV28	TRBJ2-7	many	TGTGCCAGCAGTTTTTCCCCTACCGCGGGACAAGGCTACGAGCAGTACTTC	CASSFSPTAGQGYEQYF
.	15	TRBV7-9	TRBJ2-3	few	TGTGCCAGCAGCTTAACGGGAGCCGGCACAGATACGCAGTATTTT	CASSLTGAGTDTQYF
.	15	TRBV20-1	TRBJ1-5	few	TGCAGTGCTACAAGGGGCGCACTTACCAATCAGCCCCAGCATTTT	CSATRGALTNQPQHF
TRBD1	15	TRBV7-2	TRBJ2-1	few	TGTGCCAGCAGCTTAAGCCGGGACAGGGTGAATGAGCAGTTCTTC	CASSLSRDRVNEQFF
.	11	TRBV10-2	TRBJ2-7	few	TGCGCCAGCAGTAACGGAAACGAGCAGTACTTC	CASSNGNEQYF
.	10	TRBV29-1	TRBJ1-1	.	TGCAGCGGTGGACAAATTGAAGCTTTCTTT	CSGGQIEAFF
TRBD2	15	TRBV7-3	TRBJ2-1	few	TGTGCCAGCAGCTTTAGCGGGGGGGGCTACAATGAGCAGTTCTTC	CASSFSGGGYNEQFF
TRBD1	16	TRBV7-3	TRBJ2-3	.	TGTGCCAGCAGCTTAACCGGGACAGGGGCGGGGGGTACGCAGTATTTT	CASSLTGTGAGGTQYF
.	13	TRBV10-3	TRBJ1-5	few	TGTGCCATCAGTGTAGACGGAAATCAGCCCCAGCATTTT	CAISVDGNQPQHF
.	15	TRBV9	TRBJ2-1	many	TGTGCCAGCAGCGTAGCGGGACTCCGCTTAGATGAGCAGTTCTTC	CASSVAGLRLDEQFF